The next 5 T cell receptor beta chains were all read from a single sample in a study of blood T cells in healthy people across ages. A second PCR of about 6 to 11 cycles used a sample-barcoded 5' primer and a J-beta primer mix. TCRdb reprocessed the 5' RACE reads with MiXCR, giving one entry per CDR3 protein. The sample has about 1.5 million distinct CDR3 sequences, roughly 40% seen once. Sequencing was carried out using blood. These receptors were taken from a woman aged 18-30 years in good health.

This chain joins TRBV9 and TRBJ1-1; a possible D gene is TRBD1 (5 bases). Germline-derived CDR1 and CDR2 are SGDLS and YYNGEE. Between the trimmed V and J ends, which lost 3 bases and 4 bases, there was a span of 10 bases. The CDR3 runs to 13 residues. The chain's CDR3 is CASSAGMATEAFF. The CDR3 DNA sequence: TGTGCCAGCAGCGCAGGGATGGCCACTGAAGCTTTCTTT.

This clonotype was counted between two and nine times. The CDR3 sequence is CASSPVTETQYF. As DNA, the CDR3 is TGTGCCAGCAGTCCAGTCACGGAGACCCAGTACTTC. This chain links TRBV6-6 with TRBJ2-5, with D hard to call. The ends were cut back, 5 bases at V and 5 bases at J, with 9 bases in the middle. Germline assignment: CDR1 MNHNY and CDR2 SVGAGI (reference sequence). The CDR3 has 12 amino acids.

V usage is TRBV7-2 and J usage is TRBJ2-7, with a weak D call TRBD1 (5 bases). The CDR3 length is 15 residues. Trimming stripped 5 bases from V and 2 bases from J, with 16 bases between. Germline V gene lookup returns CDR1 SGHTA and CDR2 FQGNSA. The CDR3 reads CASSADSRTPYEQYF. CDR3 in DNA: TGTGCCAGCAGCGCAGACAGCAGAACCCCCTACGAGCAGTACTTC.

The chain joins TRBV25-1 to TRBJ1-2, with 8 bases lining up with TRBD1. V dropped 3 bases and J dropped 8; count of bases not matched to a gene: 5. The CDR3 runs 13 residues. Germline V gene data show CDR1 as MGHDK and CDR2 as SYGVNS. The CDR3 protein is CASSDRTGWGYTF. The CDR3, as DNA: TGTGCCAGCAGTGATCGGACAGGGTGGGGCTACACCTTC.

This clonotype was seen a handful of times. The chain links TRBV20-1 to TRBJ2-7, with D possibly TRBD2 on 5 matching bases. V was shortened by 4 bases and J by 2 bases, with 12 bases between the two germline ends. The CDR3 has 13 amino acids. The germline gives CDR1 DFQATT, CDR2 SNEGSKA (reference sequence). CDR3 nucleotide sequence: TGCAGTGCTATCCTGGAGGTCGCCTACGAGCAGTACTTC. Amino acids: CSAILEVAYEQYF.